The rows below give T cell receptor beta chains drawn from one sample of a study of response to subunit inactivated influenza vaccine. TCRdb ran MiXCR on the RT-PCR reads and lists one entry per CDR3 protein. The table shows under 500,000 distinct CDR3 sequences, with roughly 11% occurring only once. The sequencing here drew on PBMCs from blood, taken roughly 47 days after vaccination. The receptor source for this set is a man aged 45-65 years who received an inactivated influenza vaccine. Each CDR3 is given with its conserved first and last residue. D genes are given only for firm matches. Clone size is given for some rows only: seen once, a few or many times, or a class if the clone is expanded.

>15|few|TRBD1|TRBJ2-2|TRBV20-1
TGCAGTGCTAGAGACCGGGACAGGGCTACCGGGGAGCTGTTTTTT
CSARDRDRATGELFF
>15|NA|NA|TRBJ1-3|TRBV4-2
TGTGCCAGCAGCCAAGACCGCGGGGCTGGAAACACCATATATTTT
CASSQDRGAGNTIYF
>17|NA|NA|TRBJ2-1|TRBV3-1
TGTGCCAGCAGCCAAGGGGTTGGGACGGACGTATACAATGAGCAGTTCTTC
CASSQGVGTDVYNEQFF
>13|NA|NA|TRBJ2-3|TRBV5-1
TGCGCCAGCAGCTTGAATTATATGGTTACGCAGTATTTT
CASSLNYMVTQYF
>16|NA|TRBD1|TRBJ2-3|TRBV4-1
TGCGCCAGCAGCCAAGATGGACAGGGGAGGGCAGATACGCAGTATTTT
CASSQDGQGRADTQYF
>17|many|NA|TRBJ2-6|TRBV4-3
TGCGCCAGCAGCCAAAATCTCGTGGGGTTTGGGGCCAACGTCCTGACTTTC
CASSQNLVGFGANVLTF
>13|NA|NA|TRBJ2-5|TRBV10-3
TGTGCCAGCAGCGGACAGCCCAAAGAGACCCAGTACTTC
CASSGQPKETQYF
>14|few|NA|TRBJ2-7|TRBV4-3
TGCGCCAGCAGCCAAGCGACTAGGACCTACGAGCAGTACTTC
CASSQATRTYEQYF
>14|NA|NA|TRBJ1-5|TRBV20-1
TGCAGTGCGGCGTCGGGGGCCAGCAATCAGCCCCAGCATTTT
CSAASGASNQPQHF
>13|many|NA|TRBJ2-7|TRBV3-1
TGTGCCAGCAGCCAAGTAGTGTCCTACGAGCAGTACTTC
CASSQVVSYEQYF
>14|few|TRBD1|TRBJ1-2|TRBV24-1
TGTGCCACCAGTTCGACAGGGGCGAACTATGGCTACACCTTC
CATSSTGANYGYTF
>14|many|NA|TRBJ2-5|TRBV7-7
TGTGCCAGCAGCTTAGGGGGGGTCCAAGAGACCCAGTACTTC
CASSLGGVQETQYF
>15|many|NA|TRBJ2-3|TRBV7-2
TGTGCCAGCAGCTTGGTGGGTAGCGGCACAGATACGCAGTATTTT
CASSLVGSGTDTQYF
>14|few|NA|TRBJ2-7|TRBV10-1
TGCGCCAGCAGTGAGGGGGACGGCTCCTACGAGCAGTACTTC
CASSEGDGSYEQYF
>16|few|TRBD1|TRBJ2-1|TRBV11-2
TGTGCCAGCAGCTTAGCCCGGGACAGGGGGCTAGGGGAGCAGTTCTTC
CASSLARDRGLGEQFF
>15|few|TRBD1|TRBJ1-1|TRBV20-1
TGCAGTGCTAGAGATCGTGACAGGGGCTACACTGAAGCTTTCTTT
CSARDRDRGYTEAFF
>13|many|NA|TRBJ2-2|TRBV6-6
TGTGCCAGCAGGTCCCGAGTCACCGGGGAGCTGTTTTTT
CASRSRVTGELFF
>15|NA|TRBD1|TRBJ1-6|TRBV7-9
TGTGCCAGCAGCTTCACAGGGGGCGATAATTCACCCCTCCACTTT
CASSFTGGDNSPLHF
>12|few|NA|TRBJ1-2|TRBV24-1
TGTGCCACCAGTCCGCCCGCTGGGGGCTACACCTTC
CATSPPAGGYTF
>14|few|TRBD1|TRBJ1-2|TRBV29-1
TGCAGCGTTGAGGGGACAGGGAATTTCTATGGCTACACCTTC
CSVEGTGNFYGYTF
>15|many|TRBD2|TRBJ2-3|TRBV12-3/TRBV12-4
TGTGCCAGCAGTTCCTTAGCGGGGGCCTGGGATACGCAGTATTTT
CASSSLAGAWDTQYF
>14|NA|NA|TRBJ2-7|TRBV25-1
TGTGCCAGCAGTGATAGGGACCGCGCTTTCGAGCAGTACTTC
CASSDRDRAFEQYF
>16|many|TRBD1|TRBJ2-2|TRBV7-9
TGTGCCAGCAGCTTGGGACAGGGCGAAAACACCGGGGAGCTGTTTTTT
CASSLGQGENTGELFF
>18|few|NA|TRBJ2-3|TRBV28
TGTGCCAGCAGTTTATGGGGGGGCGGGGCTTCGAGCACAGATACGCAGTATTTT
CASSLWGGGASSTDTQYF
>17|few|TRBD1|TRBJ1-2|TRBV3-1
TGTGCCAGCAGCTATTCCGGGACAGGGGGCGCTGGGGATGGCTACACCTTC
CASSYSGTGGAGDGYTF
>16|NA|TRBD2|TRBJ2-1|TRBV19
TGTGCCAGTAGTACTCTAGCGGGAGTGAGCCACAATGAGCAGTTCTTC
CASSTLAGVSHNEQFF
>14|many|NA|TRBJ2-3|TRBV7-6
TGTGCCAGCAGCTTAGCGACTAGTTCAGATACGCAGTATTTT
CASSLATSSDTQYF
>12|NA|NA|TRBJ1-3|TRBV29-1
TGCAGCTTTGAGGTCGGTGGAAACACCATATATTTT
CSFEVGGNTIYF
>18|NA|TRBD2|TRBJ2-7|TRBV28
TGTGCCAGCAGCCCTGTTGGGGCGGGAGGGAGGAGCTCCTACGAGCAGTACTTC
CASSPVGAGGRSSYEQYF
>15|few|NA|TRBJ1-1|TRBV28
TGTGCCAGCAGCCCCCTCGGGGGCCGGTACACTGAAGCTTTCTTT
CASSPLGGRYTEAFF
>16|few|TRBD2|TRBJ2-3|TRBV24-1
TGTGCCACCAGTGTCCTGGGGACTAGCGGCACAGATACGCAGTATTTT
CATSVLGTSGTDTQYF
>15|NA|NA|TRBJ2-2|TRBV5-1
TGCGCCAGCAGCTTGGACGGAGTGGGAGCCGGGGAGCTGTTTTTT
CASSLDGVGAGELFF
>14|many|NA|TRBJ1-1|TRBV7-9
TGTGCCAGCAGGTGGGGACCAGGGAACACTGAAGCTTTCTTT
CASRWGPGNTEAFF
>15|few|NA|TRBJ2-1|TRBV29-1
TGCAGCGTCCTTACAAGCGGAGTCAGCTACAATGAGCAGTTCTTC
CSVLTSGVSYNEQFF
>13|once|NA|TRBJ1-1|TRBV5-5
TGTGCCAGCAGCTTGGGGGTGAACACTGAAGCTCTCTTT
CASSLGVNTEALF
>16|few|TRBD2|TRBJ2-1|TRBV11-2
TGTGCCAGCAGCTCCCGCGGAGGCGGGAGACACAATGAGCAGTTCTTC
CASSSRGGGRHNEQFF
>17|NA|NA|TRBJ2-3|TRBV10-3
TGTGCCATCAGTGAGTCCCGTGGACTTTCAGTCACAGATACGCAGTATTTT
CAISESRGLSVTDTQYF
>13|NA|NA|TRBJ2-7|TRBV3-1
TGTGCCAGCAGCCAGAGGGTTGGATACGAGCAGTACTTC
CASSQRVGYEQYF
>13|few|NA|TRBJ2-2|TRBV6-5
TGTGCCAGCAGCCGGACAGTCGCCGGGGAGCTGTTTTTT
CASSRTVAGELFF
>14|few|NA|TRBJ2-2|TRBV7-2
TGTGCCAGCAGCTTAGGTCGGGGGCCCGGGGAGCTGTTTTTT
CASSLGRGPGELFF
>13|NA|NA|TRBJ2-7|TRBV6-6
TGTGCCAGCAGTCCTCAGGGGAACGACGAGCAGTACTTC
CASSPQGNDEQYF
>17|few|TRBD2|TRBJ2-7|TRBV28
TGTGCCAGCAGTTGGGGACTAGCATCGAAGGGGCCATCCGAGCAGTACTTC
CASSWGLASKGPSEQYF
>15|NA|NA|TRBJ1-1|TRBV6-1
TGTGCCAGCAGTGAAGTTGGCTCACTGGGCACTGAAGCTTTCTTT
CASSEVGSLGTEAFF
>15|few|NA|TRBJ1-2|TRBV7-8
TGTGCCAGCAGCTTATACCGGGGACACCCCTATGGCTACACCTTC
CASSLYRGHPYGYTF
>14|many|NA|TRBJ2-5|TRBV7-2
TGTGCCAGCAGCTTATTGGGGGGACCGGAGACCCAGTACTTC
CASSLLGGPETQYF
>19|few|TRBD2|TRBJ2-3|TRBV7-3
TGTGCCAGCAGCTTAGCATGGGGGGAACTAGCGGCTAGCACAGATACGCAGTATTTT
CASSLAWGELAASTDTQYF
>16|NA|NA|TRBJ1-6|TRBV4-1
TGCGCCAGCAGCCAAGGATTGGGTATCTATAATTCACCCCTCCACTTT
CASSQGLGIYNSPLHF
>14|many|TRBD1|TRBJ2-1|TRBV12-3/TRBV12-4
TGTGCCAGCAGGGGGACAGGGCGGGAGTGGGAGCAGTTCTTC
CASRGTGREWEQFF
>14|NA|NA|TRBJ1-4|TRBV12-3/TRBV12-4
TGTGCCAGCAGTCCTCCAGGGGTTAATGAAAAACTGTTTTTT
CASSPPGVNEKLFF
>17|few|TRBD1|TRBJ2-7|TRBV11-1
TGTGCCAGCAGCTTAGGTCCACTAGGACAGGGCTCCTACGAGCAGTACTTC
CASSLGPLGQGSYEQYF
>15|few|TRBD2|TRBJ2-1|TRBV5-1
TGCGCCAGCAGCTTGACTAGCGGGAGGGGGAATGAGCAGTTCTTC
CASSLTSGRGNEQFF
>15|NA|TRBD1|TRBJ2-3|TRBV5-1
TGCGCCAGCAGCTTCGGAGACAGGGACATAGATACGCAGTATTTT
CASSFGDRDIDTQYF
>14|many|TRBD1|TRBJ2-7|TRBV12-3/TRBV12-4
TGTGCCAGCAGGCCGGGACAGGGGGGGTACGAGCAGTACTTC
CASRPGQGGYEQYF
>14|few|NA|TRBJ2-5|TRBV7-2
TGTGCCAGCAGCTTAAGGAGGGATAGAGAGACCCAGTACTTC
CASSLRRDRETQYF
>15|few|NA|TRBJ2-3|TRBV27
TGTGCCAGCAGTTCCGAGGGCAGGTGGCCCGATACGCAGTATTTT
CASSSEGRWPDTQYF
>19|NA|TRBD2|TRBJ2-3|TRBV13
TGTGCCAGCAGCTTAATTTCCTCCGTGACTAGCGGTTTCACAGATACGCAGTATTTT
CASSLISSVTSGFTDTQYF
>14|NA|TRBD1|TRBJ1-2|TRBV20-1
TGCAGTGCTAGGGACGGGACAGCTAACTATGGCTACACCTTC
CSARDGTANYGYTF
>12|many|NA|TRBJ1-4|TRBV6-5
TGTGCCAGCGGTAGATCTAATGAAAAACTGTTTTTT
CASGRSNEKLFF
>18|few|TRBD2|TRBJ2-5|TRBV29-1
TGCAGCGTTGAGGGGACTAGCGGGAGGATAAATAGCCAAGAGACCCAGTACTTC
CSVEGTSGRINSQETQYF
>16|many|TRBD2|TRBJ2-2|TRBV20-1
TGCAGTGCTAGACTCCTAGCGGGGGGTAACACCGGGGAGCTGTTTTTT
CSARLLAGGNTGELFF